One sample yielded the 7 T cell receptor beta chains listed below, sequenced in a study of response to subunit inactivated influenza vaccine. TCRdb used MiXCR to reprocess the RT-PCR reads, holding one entry per CDR3 protein. This table holds about 620,000 distinct CDR3 sequences, 12% found once. The source material was PBMCs from blood, sampled on the day of vaccination. Receptors originate from a man in his fifties or sixties who received an inactivated influenza vaccine.

This clonotype was observed a handful of times. The chain has TRBV28 and TRBJ2-3; 7 bases are shared with TRBD2. The V gene end was trimmed by 5 bases and the J gene end by 4 bases; junction bases not matched to a gene: 9. Per the germline V gene, CDR1 is MDHEN and CDR2 is SYDVKM. This CDR3 has 15 residues. The CDR3, as DNA: TGTGCCAGCAGTCTGGGGGGGATGGGTCCAGATACGCAGTATTTT. This sequence encodes CASSLGGMGPDTQYF.

This clonotype was counted between two and nine times. The chain recombines TRBV5-1 with TRBJ1-6; 8 nucleotides match TRBD1. The germline CDR1 and CDR2 sequences are SGHRS and YFSETQ. The J segment lost 8 bases and the V segment lost 4 bases, leaving 5 bases of the junction unmatched. The CDR3 loop spans 14 amino acids. CDR3: CASSEGQVDSPLHF. The CDR3 DNA follows: TGCGCCAGCAGCGAGGGACAGGTCGATTCACCCCTCCACTTT.

This clonotype was seen only a few times. The V and J genes are TRBV11-2 and TRBJ2-1; D is undetermined. CDR3 length: 13 amino acids. The V and J ends lost 5 bases and 5 bases respectively, with 10 bases between them. Per germline, CDR1 SGHAT and CDR2 FQNNGV. The CDR3 DNA reads TGTGCCAGCAGCCCGACGATTGACAATGAGCAGTTCTTC. It specifies CASSPTIDNEQFF.

The J gene is TRBJ1-3, the V gene TRBV2; possible D gene TRBD1, 6 bases. The CDR3 is 14 residues long. Germline CDR1 and CDR2: SNHLY and FYNNEI. The V gene lost 8 bases and the J gene lost 9 bases, with 20 bases spanning the gap. The CDR3 DNA reads as TGTGCCAGCGGCGGGGACACCTTCAGGAGCACCATATATTTT. Encoded protein: CASGGDTFRSTIYF.

This clonotype was picked up a small number of times. This chain connects TRBV4-3 to TRBJ1-5; D not resolved. V lost 0 bases to trimming and J lost 5 bases, with 8 bases between them. The CDR3 has 14 amino acids. Germline V gene data show CDR1 as LGHNA and CDR2 as YSLEER. The CDR3 DNA reads as TGCGCCAGCAGCCAAGAGGTTGCTGATCAGCCCCAGCATTTT. Translation gives CASSQEVADQPQHF.

This clonotype was seen a few times. The chain recombines TRBV20-1 with TRBJ2-7; possibly TRBD2 for D (6 bases). The germline V gene encodes CDR1 DFQATT and CDR2 SNEGSKA (reference sequence). The CDR3 has 13 residues. The V end lost 6 bases, the J end lost 5 bases, and 17 bases lay between the germline ends. CDR3 bases: TGCAGTGCCCGGGCGGGGCGGAATAACGAGCAGTACTTC. This encodes CSARAGRNNEQYF.

This clonotype was recorded at least ten times. V usage is TRBV12-3 or TRBV12-4 and J usage is TRBJ1-5; unclear D gene. V was pared by 3 bases and J by 4 bases, with 13 bases between. CDR3 length equals 15 residues. The CDR3 is CASSLGSPWNQPQHF. The CDR3 DNA reads TGTGCCAGCAGTTTGGGCAGTCCCTGGAATCAGCCCCAGCATTTT.